This T cell receptor beta chain stems from a study of cytotoxic CD8 clonotypes in ibrutinib-treated CLL. Repertoires were generated with immunoSEQ multiplex PCR, while TCRdb's copy carries only in-frame clones and drops some. The table has some 63,000 clones, just over 90% seen once. V was clipped by 3 bases and J by 3 bases, with 15 bases between them. The germline CDR1 and CDR2 sequences are MDHEN and SYDVKM. This CDR3 is 15 amino acids long. The chain employs TRBV28 and TRBJ2-7; no clear D. The sequencing used PBMCs, collected after 12 months of ibrutinib treatment. The clonotype comes from a human donor with chronic lymphocytic leukemia. CDR3 sequence reads: CASSFGGVTLYEQYF. The CDR3 DNA is TGTGCCAGCAGTTTTGGTGGAGTGACCCTCTACGAGCAGTACTTC. Based on the CDR3 plus reference TRBV28 and TRBJ2-7, the full variable domain is DVKVTQSSRYLVKRTGEKVFLECVQDMDHENMFWYRQDPGLGLRLIYFSYDVKMKEKGDIPEGYSVSREKKERFSLILESASTNQTSMYLCASSFGGVTLYEQYFGPGTRLTVT.